This TCR beta chain was identified during a study of blood T cell repertoires in COVID-19. Looking at the study overall: In each case, the material was cDNA or gDNA derived from T cells, B-cell-depleted T cells, or PBMCs.

Participant reports of clinical history set cohort assignment. Donors in Cohort 3 counted as recovered after two negative PCRs, clearance, or symptom resolution. This clone has only one observation. As handled by the study authors: Researchers report that nucleated cell counts were estimated from reference gene primer amplification. Measured with immunoSEQ multiplex PCR; TCRdb has only the in-frame clones, and not every one. V and J calls and clone size are as listed in that table; D and trimming were resolved from the DNA. Among about 170,000 clones, over 75% were seen once, and the ten largest hold roughly 0.77%. The CDR3 runs 16 residues. Germline values: CDR1 SGHRS, CDR2 YFSETQ. V shed 4 bases, J shed 3 bases, and the junction held 11 bases outside the gene matches.

This TCR was recovered from a young woman who had recovered from COVID-19. This sequence joins TRBV5-1 and TRBJ2-7; 9 bases map to TRBD2. The specimen was PBMCs or T cells enriched from blood (not recorded which). CDR3: CASSRAETSGIYEQYF. CDR3 sequence (DNA): TGCGCCAGCAGCCGAGCTGAGACTAGCGGAATCTACGAGCAGTACTTC.